These 31 T cell receptor beta chains originate from one sample sequenced in a study of OX40 agonist ivuxolimab in advanced cancers. Using immunoSEQ multiplex PCR, the repertoire was profiled, and TCRdb retains in-frame clones only, with some absent. The table records 70,000 to 95,000 clones, 88% of them present only once. Sequences were derived from CD4+ or CD8+ T cells sorted from blood, sampled in a trial of the OX40 agonist ivuxolimab. These TCRs come from an adult with an advanced solid tumor such as melanoma, head and neck, liver or kidney cancer.

This rearrangement joins TRBV5-1 to TRBJ1-5; no clear D gene. The germline gives CDR1 SGHRS, CDR2 YFSETQ. Between the trimmed V and J ends, which lost 4 bases and 2 bases, there was a span of 13 bases. The CDR3 is 15 residues long. The CDR3 bases are TGCGCCAGCAGCGACGACCCTTCGGGCAATCAGCCCCAGCATTTT. Amino acids: CASSDDPSGNQPQHF.

In its sample, this clone was seen a few times. This rearrangement joins TRBV27 to TRBJ1-2; 7 bases are shared with TRBD1. The junction had 7 bases not matched to a gene; V was cut back by 4 bases and J by 5 bases. CDR3 length: 14 amino acids. Germline V gene sequence: CDR1 MNHEY, CDR2 SMNVEV (reference sequence). This CDR3 reads CASSSDRVRYGYTF. DNA for the CDR3: TGTGCCAGCAGTTCAGACAGGGTGCGGTATGGCTACACCTTC.

This clone was found once. This sequence joins TRBV5-6 and TRBJ2-2; 10 bases are shared with TRBD2. V shed 4 bases, J shed 5 bases, and the junction held 5 bases outside the gene matches. There are 15 residues in the CDR3. CDR1 and CDR2 (germline): SGHDT, YYEEEE. The CDR3 nucleotides read TGTGCCAGCAGCCCTGGACTAGCGGTAACCGGGGAGCTGTTTTTT. It yields the protein CASSPGLAVTGELFF.

The chain is built from TRBV10-1 and TRBJ1-2, with TRBD1 identical over 7 bases. J was trimmed by 7 bases and V by 0 bases; bases with no gene match: 2. CDR3 length: 13 residues. The germline gives CDR1 WNHNN, CDR2 SYGVQD (reference sequence). The CDR3 DNA reads as TGCGCCAGCAGTGAGTCTCACAGGGGTGGCTACACCTTC. As protein: CASSESHRGGYTF.

Worth noting for this clone: One end of the junction fails to match germline, which may point to a read error. The chain combines TRBV5-6 with TRBJ2-1, with TRBD1 matching 8 bases. This CDR3 contains 12 residues. From germline, CDR1 is SGHDT and CDR2 YYEEEE. CDR3 DNA sequence: TGTGCCAGCAGCTTACGACAGGGGTTTGACGTCTTC. This translates into CASSLRQGFDVF.

The rearrangement uses TRBV7-2 and TRBJ2-1; tentative D call: TRBD2 (6 bases). The V and J ends lost 4 bases and 2 bases respectively, with 15 bases between them. CDR1 SGHTA and CDR2 FQGNSA come from the germline V gene. This CDR3 spans 16 amino acids. CDR3 in DNA: TGTGCCAGCAGCTCGAAAGCGGGCGGAGCCTACAATGAGCAGTTCTTC. Translation gives CASSSKAGGAYNEQFF.

The chain is built from TRBV4-1 and TRBJ1-6; the D is unclear. This CDR3 contains 16 residues. V shed 0 bases and J shed 5 bases, with 11 bases lying between them. CDR1 MGHRA and CDR2 YSYEKL come from the germline V gene. The DNA of the CDR3 is TGCGCCAGCAGCCAAGAGCTGGGGAATGATAATTCACCCCTCCACTTT. It specifies CASSQELGNDNSPLHF.

The genes are TRBV6-1 and TRBJ2-2; D not resolved. V lost 10 bases and J 8 bases, leaving 20 bases between the germline ends. The germline V gene has CDR1 MNHNS and CDR2 SASEGT. This CDR3 spans 14 amino acids. Here the CDR3 DNA reads TGTGCCAATAGTCTGGGCCATCTAACTGGGGAGCTGTTTTTT. It encodes CANSLGHLTGELFF.

This chain links TRBV2 with TRBJ2-5, with 12 bases lining up with TRBD2. The ends lost 6 bases at V and 0 bases at J; junction bases unmatched: 2. This CDR3 is built from 15 residues. Germline V gives CDR1 SNHLY, CDR2 FYNNEI. This CDR3 reads CASRGTSGYQETQYF. CDR3 nucleotides: TGTGCCAGCAGGGGGACTAGCGGGTACCAAGAGACCCAGTACTTC.

The chain uses TRBV6-4 and TRBJ1-1, with D unclear. The V and J ends lost 2 bases and 4 bases respectively, with 14 bases between them. Per the germline V gene, CDR1 is MRHNA and CDR2 is SNTAGT. The CDR3 length is 15 residues. This CDR3 is CASSDEKTEGTEAFF. CDR3 DNA: TGTGCCAGCAGTGACGAGAAGACGGAGGGCACTGAAGCTTTCTTT.

V usage is TRBV4-1 and J usage is TRBJ2-7, with 9 positions matching TRBD2. Germline V gene data show CDR1 as MGHRA and CDR2 as YSYEKL. The CDR3 has 14 residues. V shed 8 bases, J shed 1 base, and the junction held 6 bases outside the gene matches. CDR3 in amino acids: CASASTSGSYEQYF. Here the CDR3 DNA reads TGCGCCAGCGCTTCGACTAGCGGATCCTACGAGCAGTACTTC.

This rearrangement joins TRBV10-3 to TRBJ2-3; possibly TRBD2 for D (6 bases). Per the germline V gene, CDR1 is ENHRY and CDR2 is SYGVKD. This CDR3 has 14 residues. Trimming shortened V by 5 bases and J by 5 bases, and 14 bases separated the two germline ends. CDR3 residues: CAISWDSTKDTQYF. CDR3 in DNA: TGTGCCATCAGTTGGGACTCTACCAAAGATACGCAGTATTTT.

The V gene is TRBV10-1, the J gene TRBJ2-3; 9 nucleotides agree with TRBD1. The V gene's germline CDR1 is WNHNN and CDR2 SYGVQD (reference sequence). This CDR3 spans 15 amino acids. V lost 6 bases, J lost 0 bases, and 4 bases stayed unmatched. The CDR3: CASSRTGDSTDTQYF. CDR3 nucleotides: TGCGCCAGCAGCAGGACAGGGGATAGCACAGATACGCAGTATTTT.

The CDR3 here is CASSEVTSGAYEQYF. DNA for the CDR3: TGTGCCAGCAGTGAAGTGACTAGCGGGGCCTACGAGCAGTACTTC. The V and J genes are TRBV6-1 and TRBJ2-7; TRBD2 aligns across 11 bases. The germline CDR1 and CDR2 sequences are MNHNS and SASEGT. The CDR3 length is 15 residues. The ends lost 1 base at V and 2 bases at J; junction bases unmatched: 1.

This chain joins TRBV5-5 and TRBJ1-1; tentatively, D is TRBD1 (5 bases). The CDR3 consists of 14 residues. The V end was cut by 3 bases, the J end by 4 bases, with 13 bases between. Germline assignment: CDR1 SGHKS and CDR2 YYEKEE (reference sequence). CDR3 sequence: CASSWEQGSTEAFF. In DNA, the CDR3 is TGTGCCAGCAGCTGGGAGCAGGGAAGCACTGAAGCTTTCTTT.

The V and J genes are TRBV27 and TRBJ1-1; D is ambiguous. CDR1 and CDR2 (germline): MNHEY, SMNVEV (reference sequence). This CDR3 is built from 15 residues. V was clipped by 2 bases and J by 1 base, with 11 bases between them. The CDR3 sequence: CASSLTGQENTEAFF. DNA of the CDR3: TGTGCCAGCAGTTTAACCGGGCAGGAGAACACTGAAGCTTTCTTT.

About this clone itself: The sample contains more than one DNA sequence encoding this CDR3. V usage is TRBV2 and J usage is TRBJ2-3, with 7 bases identical to TRBD2. CDR3 length equals 15 residues. From germline, CDR1 is SNHLY and CDR2 FYNNEI. Germline trimming cut 4 bases from V and 1 base from J; bases unmatched to any gene: 5. The CDR3, as DNA: TGTGCCAGCAGTGGTAGGACTAGAGGCACAGATACGCAGTATTTT. It is translated as CASSGRTRGTDTQYF.

The chain joins TRBV11-3 to TRBJ2-2, with D maybe TRBD2 (6 bases). Trimming cost V 3 bases and J 1 base, with 9 bases left between them. The CDR3 has 15 residues. Germline V gene lookup returns CDR1 SGHNT and CDR2 YENEEA. The DNA for the CDR3 is TGTGCCAGCAGCTTTGGGCGGGAGAACACCGGGGAGCTGTTTTTT. This sequence encodes CASSFGRENTGELFF.

This clone was observed a few times. The V gene is TRBV4-1, the J gene TRBJ1-1; no clear D. Trimming left V 0 bases short and J 1 base short, with 6 bases between. Germline lookup yields CDR1 MGHRA and CDR2 YSYEKL. This CDR3 region has 14 residues. The CDR3 reads CASSQDTRNTEAFF. In DNA, the CDR3 is TGCGCCAGCAGCCAAGACACCCGGAACACTGAAGCTTTCTTT.

This clone occurred once. The chain has TRBV27 and TRBJ2-1, with TRBD1 as a possible D gene (6 bases). Trimming left V 5 bases short and J 4 bases short, with 6 bases between. Germline loops: CDR1 MNHEY, CDR2 SMNVEV (reference sequence). The CDR3 runs 12 residues. The chain's CDR3 is CASSQGYNEQFF. DNA of the CDR3: TGTGCCAGCAGTCAGGGGTACAATGAGCAGTTCTTC.

J is TRBJ2-2 and V is TRBV10-3, with 9 bases matching TRBD2. J gave up 7 bases and V 4 bases, and 10 bases lay outside the gene matches. CDR1 ENHRY and CDR2 SYGVKD come from the germline V gene. This CDR3 is 16 amino acids long. This CDR3 is CAISGVAGVDIGELFF. In DNA, the CDR3 is TGTGCCATCAGTGGGGTAGCGGGAGTGGATATCGGGGAGCTGTTTTTT.

This rearrangement joins TRBV5-4 to TRBJ2-2, with D uncertain. Germline V gene sequence: CDR1 SGHNT, CDR2 YYREEE (reference sequence). The CDR3 is made up of 14 amino acids. V was cut by 3 bases and J by 6 bases, with 12 bases left in between. The CDR3 DNA is TGTGCCAGCAGCTCTAACACGGCCGCCGGGGAGCTGTTTTTT. Translated: CASSSNTAAGELFF. The whole variable domain, remainder taken from reference TRBV5-4 and TRBJ2-2, is ETGVTQSPTHLIKTRGQQVTLRCSSQSGHNTVSWYQQALGQGPQFIFQYYREEENGRGNFPPRFSGLQFPNYSSELNVNALELDDSALYLCASSSNTAAGELFFGEGSRLTVL.

A few counts support this clone. V usage is TRBV28 and J usage is TRBJ2-7, with D unresolved. CDR3 length: 14 amino acids. Germline CDR1 is MDHEN and CDR2 is SYDVKM. Trimming shortened V by 8 bases and J by 7 bases, and 21 bases separated the two germline ends. For the CDR3, the DNA is TGTGCCAGCTCTGTGCAAAGCCGGCCTCAAGAGCAGTACTTC. This encodes CASSVQSRPQEQYF. Full variable domain (remainder filled in from reference TRBV28 and TRBJ2-7): DVKVTQSSRYLVKRTGEKVFLECVQDMDHENMFWYRQDPGLGLRLIYFSYDVKMKEKGDIPEGYSVSREKKERFSLILESASTNQTSMYLCASSVQSRPQEQYFGPGTRLTVT.

The CDR3 coding sequence is TGTGCCAGCAGCAAGTACTCGGACGGGGAGCTGTTTTTT. This gives the protein CASSKYSDGELFF. The V gene is TRBV4-2, the J gene TRBJ2-2; D is unresolved. Trimming cost V 5 bases and J 7 bases, with 11 bases left between them. The CDR3 loop spans 13 amino acids. Germline values: CDR1 LGHNA, CDR2 YNFKEQ.

The rearrangement joins TRBV6-1 to TRBJ2-3; maybe TRBD1 (5 bases). Trimming removed 4 bases from V and 3 bases from J, with 8 bases in between. Germline V gene sequence: CDR1 MNHNS, CDR2 SASEGT. The CDR3 consists of 13 residues. CDR3 protein: CASSVKGTDTQYF. CDR3 bases: TGTGCCAGCAGTGTTAAGGGGACAGATACGCAGTATTTT.

This clone has more than one count but fewer than ten. V and J are TRBV4-1 and TRBJ2-3, with 8 bases fitting TRBD2. Germline CDR1 MGHRA, CDR2 YSYEKL. The CDR3 is made up of 18 amino acids. Trimming at V came to 1 base and at J to 3 bases, leaving 12 bases not matched to a gene. In DNA form, the CDR3 reads TGCGCCAGCAGCCAAGGGATAGCGGGAAATTTTAGGACAGATACGCAGTATTTT. As protein: CASSQGIAGNFRTDTQYF.

The chain employs TRBV18 and TRBJ2-1, with a weak D call TRBD1 (7 bases). This CDR3 has 15 amino acids. The V end was cut by 8 bases, the J end by 5 bases, with 19 bases between. Germline CDR1 is KGHSH and CDR2 is LQKENI. CDR3 sequence: CASTGQAGIHNEQFF. CDR3 bases: TGTGCCAGCACCGGACAGGCGGGGATACACAATGAGCAGTTCTTC.

This clone appeared a few times. The V call is TRBV2, the J call TRBJ2-5, with D tentatively TRBD2 (5 bases). Trimming cost V 6 bases and J 4 bases, with 9 bases left between them. The germline gives CDR1 SNHLY, CDR2 FYNNEI. This CDR3 contains 12 residues. CDR3 region: CASSTAVETQYF. The CDR3 nucleotides are TGTGCCAGCAGCACAGCGGTAGAGACCCAGTACTTC.

V and J are TRBV19 and TRBJ2-1; 7 positions agree with TRBD1. There are 13 residues in the CDR3. Germline V gene sequence: CDR1 LNHDA, CDR2 SQIVND (reference sequence). Trimming at V came to 4 bases and at J to 8 bases, leaving 5 bases not matched to a gene. CDR3 in amino acids: CASSNRGQDEQFF. DNA for the CDR3: TGTGCCAGTAGTAATAGGGGGCAGGATGAGCAGTTCTTC.

This chain links TRBV9 with TRBJ2-1, with 9 bases that match TRBD2. The CDR3 runs to 15 residues. Germline CDR1 and CDR2: SGDLS and YYNGEE. V lost 0 bases to trimming and J lost 4 bases; unmatched junction nucleotides: 2. CDR3 protein: CASSVGTSAYNEQFF. The CDR3 coding sequence is TGTGCCAGCAGCGTAGGGACTAGCGCTTACAATGAGCAGTTCTTC.

The chain recombines TRBV6-1 with TRBJ1-6; the match to TRBD1 covers 8 bases. The germline CDR1 and CDR2 sequences are MNHNS and SASEGT. Trimming removed 6 bases from V and 9 bases from J; junction bases left unmatched: 10. The CDR3 contains 15 residues. CDR3 coding DNA: TGTGCCAGCAGCGGCTGGACAGGGTCGGGTTCACCCCTCCACTTT. It translates to CASSGWTGSGSPLHF.